This TCR beta chain was identified in a study of CXCR3-negative and CXCR3-positive naive CD8 T cells. Per germline, CDR1 SGHAT and CDR2 FQDESV (reference sequence). This CDR3 is built from 18 residues. TRB cDNA was prepared as libraries by UMI-labeled 5' RACE. TCRdb reprocessed the 5' RACE reads, with one entry per CDR3 protein and no DNA. In all, the sample yields fewer than 60,000 distinct CDR3 sequences. The TCR sequence derives from a human donor in good health. Some clones in this sample may be carry-over from other donors' samples. This chain joins TRBV11-1 and TRBJ2-3; TCRdb indicates TRBD2, and absent DNA this call remains unverified. The sequencing sample was made of naive CXCR3- CD8+ T cells from blood. Described subset: CD45RO-CCR7+CD27+CD95- naive CD8+ T cells lacking CXCR3 (TNR3-). The CDR3 here is CASSLGLAGAFLTDTQYF. Complete variable domain (other parts from reference TRBV11-1 and TRBJ2-3): EAEVAQSPRYKITEKSQAVAFWCDPISGHATLYWYRQILGQGPELLVQFQDESVVDDSQLPKDRFSAERLKGVDSTLKIQPAELGDSAMYLCASSLGLAGAFLTDTQYFGPGTRLTVL.